This T cell receptor beta chain is from a study of shared clonotypes between healthy human individuals. Study information: Those who served as donors were a couple of women and a few men between the ages of 18 and 49. CD4 naive and CD4 memory each took three plates per donor, while CD8 naive took two and CD8 memory one. The study's findings and limits: Of the naive CD4 clonotypes, roughly 5% were shared across a handful of donors.

Of note for this clone: Its antigen is currently unknown.

Cells designated naive CD8 were CD45RO-negative and were positively selected for CCR7, with terminally differentiated effector memory CD45RA+ cells excluded. Donors were healthy HIV-negative adults without recently reported acute infections or vaccinations. Profiling relied on immunoSEQ multiplex PCR, and the TCRdb table lists in-frame clones only, not all of them. The table includes about 800,000 clones, approximately 96% detected once. Germline assignment: CDR1 SGHNT and CDR2 YENEEA. Between the trimmed V and J ends, which lost 2 bases and 5 bases, there was a span of 4 bases. The CDR3 contains 12 residues.

The genes are TRBV11-3 and TRBJ2-1, with no clear D. The specimen sequenced was naive CD8+ T cells sorted from blood. The origin of this receptor is a man in his thirties or forties in good health. Written as DNA, the CDR3 is TGTGCCAGCAGCTTACTAGACAATGAGCAGTTCTTC. Protein sequence: CASSLLDNEQFF.